The 10 T cell receptor beta chains given below trace back to one sample, sequenced in a study of regulatory T cells in long-lasting Graves disease. Time point here: newly diagnosed GD, antithyroid drugs for less than 3 months. The authors made the TCR library using RNA they extracted from PBMCs. Arm-PCR of CDR3 regions with iRepertoire HTBI primers generated TCR beta libraries. TCRdb fed the multiplex PCR reads into MiXCR, producing one record per CDR3 protein. The data show roughly 380,000 distinct CDR3 sequences, with 15% to 17% seen just once and approximately 22% held by the top ten. The material was peripheral blood mononuclear cells (PBMCs), obtained at new diagnosis, from a patient treated with antithyroid drugs. These receptor sequences come from a female donor with Graves disease.

In this sample, this clonotype turned up once. A much larger clone differs by one base, so this may be a read error. This chain connects TRBV6-1 to TRBJ2-7; perhaps TRBD1 as D (6 bases). Germline CDR1 reads MNHNS; CDR2 reads SASEGT. This CDR3 is 15 amino acids long. Between the trimmed V and J ends, which lost 5 bases and 1 base, there was a span of 15 bases. The DNA of the CDR3 is TGTGCCAGCAGTACTCGAGGACAGTTTTCCTACGAGCAGTACTTC. Its translation: CASSTRGQFSYEQYF.

Concerning this clonotype itself: Its ends do not fully match the called genes, so a read error is possible. The chain links TRBV5-1 to TRBJ2-1; D is unclear. TRBJ2-5 matches the DNA end more closely, so the J call is doubtful. Per the germline V gene, CDR1 is SGHRS and CDR2 is YFSETQ. The CDR3 runs 11 residues. The chain's CDR3 is CTSSFGETQYF. CDR3 nucleotide sequence: TGCACCAGCAGCTTTGGGGAGACCCAGTACTTC.

At least ten counts were recorded for this clonotype. The chain carries TRBV12-5 and TRBJ2-3; D is possibly TRBD2 (5 bases). Deletions cut 1 base from V and 4 bases from J, with 12 bases between. The CDR3 spans 15 residues. Germline V lookup: CDR1 LGHNT, CDR2 FRNRAP. DNA of the CDR3: TGTGCTAGTGGTTTGGGGACTGCGGGCGCAGATACGCAGTATTTT. Protein sequence: CASGLGTAGADTQYF.

At least ten counts were recorded for this clonotype. The V call is TRBV9, the J call TRBJ2-1, with 11 positions matching TRBD2. Germline V gene lookup returns CDR1 SGDLS and CDR2 YYNGEE. The CDR3 extends over 16 amino acids. The V and J ends lost 2 bases and 4 bases, in that order; junction bases with no gene match: 5. DNA for the CDR3: TGTGCCAGCAGCGTGACTAGCGGGGTCTCTTACAATGAGCAGTTCTTC. Translating gives CASSVTSGVSYNEQFF.

The J gene is TRBJ2-5, the V gene TRBV6-1, with D uncertain. V lost 6 bases to trimming and J lost 5 bases, with 10 bases between them. CDR1 is MNHNS and CDR2 is SASEGT in the germline V gene. The CDR3 is made up of 12 amino acids. The CDR3: CASRGFGETQYF. The CDR3 bases are TGTGCCAGCAGGGGGTTTGGGGAGACCCAGTACTTC.

The chain links TRBV30 to TRBJ2-5; D is unclear. Germline V gene sequence: CDR1 GTSNPN, CDR2 SVGIG (reference sequence). Trimming took 4 bases from V and 4 from J, leaving 19 bases between them. The CDR3 covers 15 residues. This CDR3 is CAWMFSATLGETQYF. The CDR3 nucleotides read TGTGCCTGGATGTTCTCGGCCACCTTAGGAGAGACCCAGTACTTC.

The chain combines TRBV4-1 with TRBJ2-3; 8 bases are shared with TRBD2. The V and J ends lost 1 base and 6 bases, in that order; junction bases with no gene match: 12. CDR1 MGHRA and CDR2 YSYEKL come from the germline V gene. The CDR3 sequence is 17 residues long. In DNA form, the CDR3 reads TGCGCCAGCAGCCAAGTTGGAGGCGGGACTAGTGTCGATACGCAGTATTTT. It encodes CASSQVGGGTSVDTQYF.

The table lists this clonotype with a few counts. This chain joins TRBV2 and TRBJ2-4; a possible D gene is TRBD1 (5 bases). The V gene lost 2 bases and the J gene lost 8 bases, with 16 bases spanning the gap. There are 15 residues in the CDR3. CDR1 is SNHLY, CDR2 FYNNEI, per germline. The chain's CDR3 is CASSELNVRVDIQYF. CDR3 nucleotide sequence: TGTGCCAGCAGTGAATTGAACGTCAGGGTAGACATTCAGTACTTC.

The sample holds many counts of this clonotype. The chain employs TRBV29-1 and TRBJ2-7, with 8 nucleotides matching TRBD2. CDR3 length: 12 amino acids. Germline CDR1 reads SQVTM; CDR2 reads ANQGSEA. After removal of 5 bases from V and 6 bases from J, the junction contained 6 bases not matched to a gene. The DNA for the CDR3 is TGCAGCGTTAAGCGGGAGTCAGGCGAGCAGTACTTC. Translating gives CSVKRESGEQYF.

This clonotype was counted many times. This sequence joins TRBV7-9 and TRBJ2-7; D tentatively reads TRBD1 or TRBD2 (5 bases each). CDR1 and CDR2 (germline): SEHNR, FQNEAQ (reference sequence). Trimming took 6 bases from V and 7 from J, leaving 16 bases between them. The CDR3 spans 13 residues. The CDR3 region is CASRDRDPGEQYF. CDR3 DNA: TGTGCCAGCAGGGACCGGGACCCGGGGGAGCAGTACTTC.